The 25 T cell receptor beta chains reported below all come from one sample, sequenced in a study of identical twins. MiXCR was run by TCRdb on the 5' RACE reads, yielding one entry per CDR3 protein. The data contain approximately 620,000 distinct CDR3 sequences, 8% to 9% of them singletons. The data also belong to a second study, concerning yellow fever vaccine responses in identical twins.

The sequenced material came from PBMCs. These receptors all come from a young woman in good health.

The table lists this clonotype with many counts. A junction end diverges from the germline sequence, so it may reflect a read error. V is TRBV5-1 and J is TRBJ2-2; D is perhaps TRBD2 (6 bases). Germline V lookup: CDR1 SGHRS, CDR2 YFSETQ. This CDR3 is built from 15 residues. As DNA, the CDR3 is TGTGCCAGCAGCCTTAGCGGTGCGAACACCGGGGAGCTGTTTTTT. Translating it yields CASSLSGANTGELFF.

The chain is built from TRBV9 and TRBJ2-7, with D unresolved. The germline CDR1 and CDR2 sequences are SGDLS and YYNGEE. The CDR3 is 15 residues long. The V end lost 0 bases, the J end lost 4 bases, and 14 bases lay between the germline ends. The CDR3 DNA sequence: TGTGCCAGCAGCGTAGGAGTAGTTGGGGTGTACGAGCAGTACTTC. This codes for CASSVGVVGVYEQYF.

V usage is TRBV28 and J usage is TRBJ2-1; D remains ambiguous. Germline V lookup: CDR1 MDHEN, CDR2 SYDVKM. V was pared by 5 bases and J by 6 bases, with 11 bases between. The CDR3 is made up of 13 amino acids. This CDR3 is CASSRWGGNEQFF. DNA for the CDR3: TGTGCCAGCAGTCGATGGGGTGGCAATGAGCAGTTCTTC.

This clonotype was counted ten times or more. The V call is TRBV28, the J call TRBJ2-7; 7 bases match TRBD1. Germline CDR1 MDHEN, CDR2 SYDVKM. V shed 6 bases and J 4 bases; nucleotides not matched to a gene: 12. This CDR3 spans 15 amino acids. The CDR3 reads CASSSNRDSPYEQYF. Written as DNA, the CDR3 is TGTGCCAGCAGCTCGAACAGGGACAGTCCGTACGAGCAGTACTTC.

This clonotype occurred many times. This chain uses TRBV5-1 with TRBJ2-3, with no clear D. The CDR3 totals 14 residues. The V gene's germline CDR1 is SGHRS and CDR2 YFSETQ. V lost 0 bases and J lost 2, with 7 bases in between. In DNA, the CDR3 is TGCGCCAGCAGCTTGGGTGGCTACACAGATACGCAGTATTTT. Residues: CASSLGGYTDTQYF.

The chain links TRBV7-2 to TRBJ2-7; D gene uncertain. This CDR3 region has 14 residues. Germline CDR1 is SGHTA and CDR2 is FQGNSA. Deletions cut 1 base from V and 2 bases from J, with 9 bases between. In DNA form, the CDR3 reads TGTGCCAGCAGCTTAGTAGAAGTCGCCTACGAGCAGTACTTC. It codes for CASSLVEVAYEQYF.

This clonotype was seen ten or more times. This rearrangement joins TRBV6-4 to TRBJ2-1; D gene ambiguous. The V gene lost 4 bases and the J gene lost 4 bases, with 5 bases spanning the gap. This CDR3 has 12 amino acids. Germline CDR1 is MRHNA and CDR2 is SNTAGT. CDR3 amino acids: CASSAGYNEQFF. The CDR3 nucleotides are TGTGCCAGCAGTGCCGGTTACAATGAGCAGTTCTTC.

This clonotype was observed a handful of times. J is TRBJ2-3 and V is TRBV27, with 11 bases fitting TRBD2. This CDR3 is 17 amino acids long. V shed 2 bases and J 5 bases; nucleotides not matched to a gene: 9. CDR1 is MNHEY and CDR2 is SMNVEV in the germline V gene (reference sequence). CDR3 DNA: TGTGCCAGCAGTTTAGGTAGCGGGAGGGCCAAGGGAGATACGCAGTATTTT. As protein: CASSLGSGRAKGDTQYF.

The chain joins TRBV3-1 to TRBJ2-1; 8 positions match TRBD2. Unmatched junction bases numbered 14, after V lost 10 bases and J lost 0 bases. CDR1 and CDR2 from the germline V gene are LGHDT and YNNKEL (reference sequence). This CDR3 has 17 residues. This CDR3 reads CATCQRGGLSSYNEQFF. The DNA of the CDR3 is TGTGCCACCTGCCAGCGCGGGGGGCTAAGCTCCTACAATGAGCAGTTCTTC.

This clonotype was picked up a small number of times. The chain couples TRBV28 to TRBJ2-1; the D is unclear. The CDR3 contains 16 residues. CDR1 and CDR2 (germline): MDHEN, SYDVKM. V was cut by 6 bases and J by 1 base, with 16 bases left in between. The CDR3 loop reads CASRPSSLPSYNEQFF. CDR3 nucleotide sequence: TGTGCCAGCAGGCCGTCCAGCCTCCCTTCCTACAATGAGCAGTTCTTC.

Written as DNA, the CDR3 is TGTGCCAGCAGTCTGGAGCGGGGGGATCAGCCCCAGCATTTT. Translated, it gives CASSLERGDQPQHF. The chain carries TRBV27 and TRBJ1-5; D might be TRBD1 (5 bases). The CDR3 runs 14 residues. The germline V gene encodes CDR1 MNHEY and CDR2 SMNVEV (reference sequence). With 5 bases removed from V and 5 bases from J, the gap between germline ends came to 13 bases.

This clonotype came up a few times. The chain has TRBV5-8 and TRBJ2-4; D is unresolved. CDR1 SGHTS and CDR2 YDEGEE come from the germline V gene. CDR3 length equals 11 residues. V lost 5 bases to trimming and J lost 4 bases, with 4 bases between them. DNA for the CDR3: TGTGCCAGCAGGGAGAAAAACATTCAGTACTTC. It is translated as CASREKNIQYF.

This clonotype was detected a few times. This chain joins TRBV7-9 and TRBJ2-1, with 8 nucleotides matching TRBD2. The CDR3 runs to 11 residues. CDR1 SEHNR and CDR2 FQNEAQ come from the germline V gene (reference sequence). The V gene end was trimmed by 10 bases and the J gene end by 8 bases; junction bases not matched to a gene: 4. CDR3 sequence reads: CAIPGGDEQFF. Written as DNA, the CDR3 is TGTGCCATCCCGGGGGGGGATGAGCAGTTCTTC.

There are a few counts of this clonotype. This chain connects TRBV3-1 to TRBJ2-7; TRBD2 matches 10 bases. CDR3 length: 15 residues. After removal of 2 bases from V and 3 bases from J, the junction contained 4 bases not matched to a gene. Germline V gives CDR1 LGHDT, CDR2 YNNKEL (reference sequence). CDR3 DNA sequence: TGTGCCAGCAGCCAAATTAGCGGGGGGCGCTACGAGCAGTACTTC. This sequence encodes CASSQISGGRYEQYF.

This clonotype was seen more than once but under ten times. Here the CDR3 DNA reads TGTGCCAGCAGTCTAACAACAAACCTAGATGAAAAACTGTTTTTT. It yields the protein CASSLTTNLDEKLFF. The chain has TRBV6-1 and TRBJ1-4; D uncertain. The CDR3 totals 15 residues. Deletions cut 5 bases from V and 6 bases from J, with 16 bases between. The germline V gene has CDR1 MNHNS and CDR2 SASEGT.

This clonotype was observed at least ten times. The V and J genes are TRBV4-1 and TRBJ2-5, with 11 nucleotides matching TRBD2. The CDR3 runs to 16 residues. V gave up 2 bases and J gave up 1 base; unmatched junction bases: 3. Germline V lookup: CDR1 MGHRA, CDR2 YSYEKL. CDR3 amino acids: CASSQPGTSGQETQYF. CDR3 nucleotides: TGCGCCAGCAGCCAACCCGGGACTAGCGGCCAAGAGACCCAGTACTTC.

This clonotype was counted only a few times. J is TRBJ2-3 and V is TRBV3-1; 8 bases match TRBD2. With V trimmed by 0 bases and J by 6 bases, 5 bases remained unmatched. CDR1 is LGHDT and CDR2 is YNNKEL in the germline V gene (reference sequence). The CDR3 extends over 15 amino acids. CDR3 protein: CASSQDRAGVDTQYF. The CDR3 bases are TGTGCCAGCAGCCAAGATCGAGCGGGGGTGGATACGCAGTATTTT.

The chain is built from TRBV24-1 and TRBJ2-3; D is possibly TRBD1 or TRBD2 (5 bases each). CDR1 is KGHDR, CDR2 SFDVKD, per germline. Trimming stripped 4 bases from V and 2 bases from J, with 12 bases between. The CDR3 consists of 15 residues. CDR3 loop: CATSEGRRITDTQYF. The CDR3 region has the DNA TGTGCCACCAGTGAGGGACGTCGCATCACAGATACGCAGTATTTT.

This clonotype was observed a handful of times. The genes are TRBV6-1 and TRBJ1-1; maybe TRBD1 (5 bases). The CDR3 totals 17 residues. Germline V lookup: CDR1 MNHNS, CDR2 SASEGT. Trimming took 0 bases from V and 4 from J, leaving 18 bases between them. CDR3 bases: TGTGCCAGCAGTGAAGCAGGAGGGGATGATTGGGCCACTGAAGCTTTCTTT. Translation gives CASSEAGGDDWATEAFF.

This clonotype was picked up many times. The chain joins TRBV2 to TRBJ2-1, with D perhaps matching TRBD1 (5 bases). V gave up 6 bases and J gave up 2 bases, with 11 bases separating them. The length of the CDR3 is 14 residues. Germline CDR1 is SNHLY and CDR2 is FYNNEI. The CDR3 reads CASRVKTAYNEQFF. In nucleotides, the CDR3 is TGTGCCAGCAGGGTAAAGACAGCCTACAATGAGCAGTTCTTC.

The chain carries TRBV7-9 and TRBJ2-5; D remains ambiguous. The CDR3 length is 12 residues. V lost 5 bases and J lost 1, with 5 bases in between. The germline V gene has CDR1 SEHNR and CDR2 FQNEAQ (reference sequence). CDR3 residues: CASSNSQETQYF. CDR3 sequence (DNA): TGTGCCAGCAGCAATAGCCAAGAGACCCAGTACTTC. Using reference TRBV7-9 and TRBJ2-5 for the parts outside the CDR3, the full variable domain is DTGVSQNPRHKITKRGQNVTFRCDPISEHNRLYWYRQTLGQGPEFLTYFQNEAQLEKSRLLSDRFSAERPKGSFSTLEIQRTEQGDSAMYLCASSNSQETQYFGPGTRLLVL.

This clonotype was seen ten or more times. The CDR3 sequence is CASSLEAGNTDTQYF. In DNA form, the CDR3 reads TGTGCCAGCAGCTTAGAGGCAGGGAACACAGATACGCAGTATTTT. V and J are TRBV11-2 and TRBJ2-3, with D possibly TRBD1 on 5 matching bases. This CDR3 comprises 15 residues. Germline V gene data show CDR1 as SGHAT and CDR2 as FQNNGV. Trimming left V 0 bases short and J 2 bases short, with 9 bases between.

The sample holds many counts of this clonotype. The chain carries TRBV6-1 and TRBJ2-1, with 8 bases matching TRBD2. From germline, CDR1 is MNHNS and CDR2 SASEGT. J lost 4 bases, V lost 5 bases, and 7 bases had no gene match. This CDR3 region has 15 residues. CDR3 coding DNA: TGTGCCAGCAGTATTGCGGGAGGCGCTTACAATGAGCAGTTCTTC. As protein: CASSIAGGAYNEQFF.

This clonotype was seen more than once but under ten times. This chain connects TRBV7-2 to TRBJ1-4; D remains ambiguous. This CDR3 region has 12 residues. V dropped 5 bases and J dropped 5 bases, with 6 bases sitting between them. The germline V gene has CDR1 SGHTA and CDR2 FQGNSA. DNA of the CDR3: TGTGCCAGCAGCCGGACCAATGAAAAACTGTTTTTT. This translates into CASSRTNEKLFF.

This clonotype was counted many times. The rearrangement links TRBV3-1 to TRBJ1-5, with TRBD1 identical over 7 bases. The V gene's germline CDR1 is LGHDT and CDR2 YNNKEL (reference sequence). There are 15 residues in the CDR3. Unmatched junction bases numbered 12, after V lost 6 bases and J lost 7 bases. In DNA form, the CDR3 reads TGTGCCAGCAGTCTCGGACAGGTACAATCGCAGCCCCAGCATTTT. It translates to CASSLGQVQSQPQHF.